The clone carrying this T cell receptor (beta chain) has only a few counts. Its target is not known. The data were taken from a study of blood T cells in healthy people across ages. For the second PCR, which ran for 7 to 11 cycles, a sample-barcoded 5' primer and a J-beta primer mix were used. Per sample, CDR3-containing paired-end reads numbered at least 2.5 million. TCRdb reanalysed the 5' RACE reads using MiXCR and keeps one entry per CDR3 protein. This table has about 970,000 distinct CDR3 sequences, 51% appearing once. CDR3 length: 15 amino acids. J gave up 8 bases and V 3 bases, and 5 bases lay outside the gene matches. The germline gives CDR1 DFQATT, CDR2 SNEGSKA (reference sequence). The study, taken as a whole, reports: The recorded TCR beta diversity per million T cells decreased in a roughly linear manner with age.

V gene TRBV20-1 combines with J gene TRBJ2-1; 15 bases match TRBD2. What was sequenced was blood. The sequence came from a woman in her sixties in good health. CDR3 loop: CSARGLAGGWDEQFF. CDR3 nucleotides: TGCAGTGCTAGGGGACTAGCGGGAGGTTGGGATGAGCAGTTCTTC.